Listed below are T cell receptor beta chains from one sample, sequenced in a study of shared clonotypes between healthy human individuals. Assay used: immunoSEQ multiplex PCR; TCRdb lists only in-frame clones, some missing. The table has roughly 590,000 clones, around 95% seen once. Sequences were obtained from naive CD8+ T cells sorted from blood. These TCRs come from a woman aged 25-40 years in good health. CDR3s leave out the opening cysteine and the closing phenylalanine or tryptophan. Clone size is shown for a subset of rows, as once, few, many or a class of expanded clone.

clone size,V gene,J gene,CDR3 protein
.,TRBV27,TRBJ2-3,ASSATSGGGAF
.,TRBV27,TRBJ2-3,ASSPGPYYTDTQY
.,TRBV5-4,TRBJ2-5,ASSLHQETQY
.,TRBV18,TRBJ2-1,ASSPRDRAGYNEQF
.,TRBV7-9,TRBJ2-1,ASSSYRGNEQF
.,TRBV5-1,TRBJ2-7,ASSPGGRTYEQY
.,TRBV18,TRBJ1-3,ASSPLDRAGNTIY
.,TRBV7-2,TRBJ2-7,ASSLILGQQYEQY
.,TRBV10-3,TRBJ2-7,AISRTSSSYEQY
once,TRBV7-9,TRBJ2-2,ASSSASGAGMPAGELF
.,TRBV2,TRBJ2-1,ASRPDRGLWNEQF
.,TRBV5-4,TRBJ2-7,ASSPGVSYEQY
.,TRBV10-2,TRBJ1-5,ASSELGAYSNQPQH
.,TRBV5-8,TRBJ2-3,ASSLSIGTDTQY
once,TRBV27,TRBJ2-5,ASSSGTSGRGTQY
.,TRBV2,TRBJ1-3,ASSPTAGNTIY
once,TRBV9,TRBJ1-1,ASKPGGIGTEAF
.,TRBV19,TRBJ2-7,ASSIDLEAPEQY
.,TRBV11-2,TRBJ2-7,ASSFRRLAGDEQY
.,TRBV6-5,TRBJ2-1,ASSYVASGYNEQF
.,TRBV5-6,TRBJ2-1,ASSLGAGERGEQF
.,TRBV18,TRBJ2-3,ASSPPVWTGSTDTQY
.,TRBV6-1,TRBJ1-1,ASSEPTGLDTEAF
.,TRBV28,TRBJ2-7,ASSLPHYPRYEQY
.,TRBV27,TRBJ2-1,ASNLAANSYNEQF
.,TRBV30,TRBJ2-7,AWAGYLAREYEQY
.,TRBV27,TRBJ2-1,ASQFAGDNEQF
.,TRBV2,TRBJ2-7,AILSGTGSYEQY
.,TRBV5-1,TRBJ2-1,ASSLAASGSREQF
.,TRBV2,TRBJ2-1,ASSSGTGLYNEQF
.,TRBV29-1,TRBJ2-7,SVENRGYEQY
.,TRBV27,TRBJ2-2,ASSSTGTTFTGELF
.,TRBV9,TRBJ2-4,ASSPGLYGEGENIQY
few,TRBV5-4,TRBJ2-1,ASSLSNEQF
once,TRBV9,TRBJ1-3,ASSVGTLFSGNTIY
.,TRBV30,TRBJ2-7,AGQADSSYEQY
.,TRBV28,TRBJ2-3,ASSLTSGSDTQY
.,TRBV9,TRBJ2-1,ASSVTGSNEQF
.,TRBV7-9,TRBJ2-5,ASSFDRGRGETQY
.,TRBV5-6,TRBJ1-1,ASSLAGGGRTEAF
.,TRBV30,TRBJ1-1,AWRETSWATEAF
once,TRBV16,TRBJ1-2,ASSQSEVPWT
once,TRBV28,TRBJ2-7,ASGSGFGYEQY
.,TRBV25-1,TRBJ2-7,ASSPTGLSYEQY
.,TRBV2,TRBJ2-3,ASSLDPAGGEGTDTQY
.,TRBV7-3,TRBJ2-3,ASSLGPGEWAQY